Listed below are T cell receptor beta chains from one sample, sequenced in a study of cytomegalovirus exposure and HLA in healthy donors. Data came from immunoSEQ multiplex PCR; TCRdb stores just in-frame clones and leaves some out. The sample carries roughly 120,000 clones, more than 70% recorded once. Sequenced input: PBMCs. These receptors originate from a man aged 50-60 years in good health and CMV-seropositive. Both conserved end residues are trimmed from each CDR3.

>TRBJ2-7|TRBV6-1
VSSDKGGGSSYEQY
>TRBJ2-5|TRBV7-9
ASSLDRLQGTQY
>TRBJ2-5|TRBV5-1
ASSWTSGGEKETQY
>TRBJ2-7|TRBV4-1
ASSQGPSGYEQY
>TRBJ1-6|TRBV5-6
ASNIWKGVSPLH
>TRBJ2-7|TRBV2
ASSEGQGNPYEQY
>TRBJ2-2|TRBV11-3
ASSRGGANTGELF
>TRBJ2-1|TRBV5-8
ASSLTGFNEQF
>TRBJ1-2|TRBV7-9
ASSYYGTGWDYGYT
>TRBJ1-1|TRBV4-2
ASSQGSETAGVAF
>TRBJ2-5|TRBV11-2
ASSGRGLAGGQETQY
>TRBJ2-7|TRBV5-4
ASSSGSGAEQY
>TRBJ2-3|TRBV13
ASSWRQGADTQY
>TRBJ2-1|TRBV5-1
ASSLTSGGATTHEQF
>TRBJ2-2|TRBV19
ASARTGELF
>TRBJ2-5|TRBV5-1
ASSLALAGEETQY
>TRBJ1-6|TRBV27
ASQETGYNSPLH
>TRBJ2-5|TRBV7-9
ASSFHQGSETQY
>TRBJ1-1|TRBV11-1
ASSLKQEAF
>TRBJ1-3|TRBV18
ASSPLPSTFTGNTIY
>TRBJ1-5|TRBV7-8
ASSFTQMPYQPQH
>TRBJ1-4|TRBV2
ASSDRVNEKLF
>TRBJ2-1|TRBV7-6
ASSLAASGGHNEQF
>TRBJ1-1|TRBV9
ASSVEPGVGTEAF
>TRBJ2-1|TRBV10-2
ASSESTAGGRGEQF
>TRBJ2-7|TRBV12-5
ASGDREYEQY
>TRBJ2-1|TRBV20-1
SAIKREQF
>TRBJ2-7|TRBV7-2
ASSSGVYYEQY
>TRBJ2-1|TRBV6-4
ASSDFPTSGGANEQF